This paragraph covers one T cell receptor beta chain sequence. The data stem from a study of blood T cell repertoires in COVID-19. Across the study: Sites in the United States, Italy and Spain provided acute and convalescent COVID-19 samples. From T cells, B-cell-depleted T cells, or PBMCs came the material, which was cDNA or gDNA.

Study processing details: Estimation of nucleated cell counts was performed using reference gene primer amplification. TCRdb's table, derived via immunoSEQ multiplex PCR, lists solely in-frame clones and lacks some. The DNA was the basis for D and trimming; V, J and clone size are from that table. Here the sample spans about 530,000 clones, roughly nine tenths being singletons. Seattle cases were enrolled at active infection and followed longitudinally. CDR3 length: 14 amino acids. Germline CDR1 LNHNV, CDR2 YYDKDF (reference sequence). Trimming pared 8 bases from V and 1 base from J, leaving 11 bases between.

The sequence was obtained from a woman in her forties or fifties with COVID-19, enrolled during active disease. Sequenced input: peripheral blood. This chain connects TRBV15 to TRBJ2-2; TRBD1 might be the D (5 bases). CDR3: CATARDKNTGELFF. The CDR3 region has the DNA TGTGCCACCGCCAGGGATAAGAACACCGGGGAGCTGTTTTTT. The whole variable domain, remainder taken from reference TRBV15 and TRBJ2-2, is DAMVIQNPRYQVTQFGKPVTLSCSQTLNHNVMYWYQQKSSQAPKLLFHYYDKDFNNEADTPDNFQSRRPNTSFCFLDIRSPGLGDTAMYLCATARDKNTGELFFGEGSRLTVL.